The T cell receptor (beta chain) under discussion was sequenced for a study of T cells in Graves' hyperthyroidism and ophthalmopathy. Whole-study results and caveats: Most thyroid clonotypes that were expanded above 0.001 also turned up in blood.

This clonotype has ten or more counts. The antigen is not known. At least 3 on the Clinical Activity Score was recorded for ophthalmopathy patients, who also had NOSPECS grade at least 4 and duration under 3 months. Isolation of PBMCs was performed on around 9.8 ml fresh peripheral blood. TCR beta CDR3 region amplification was performed from RNA transcripts. The primer set for the first-round RT-PCR of the TCR CDR3 was HTBI. TCRdb called the multiplex PCR reads again in MiXCR, with one record for every CDR3 protein. In the table there are hundreds of thousands of distinct CDR3 sequences, about 20% of which are singletons. Germline loops: CDR1 MDHEN, CDR2 SYDVKM. This CDR3 region has 14 residues. V lost 2 bases and J 6 bases, leaving 10 bases between the germline ends.

J is TRBJ2-2 and V is TRBV28; a weak D match, TRBD1 (5 bases). Sequencing was performed on blood. The TCR sequence derives from a man aged 35-49 years with Graves' ophthalmopathy. The chain's CDR3 is CASSLRQGAGELFF. CDR3 nucleotides: TGTGCCAGCAGTTTAAGGCAGGGCGCCGGGGAGCTGTTTTTT.